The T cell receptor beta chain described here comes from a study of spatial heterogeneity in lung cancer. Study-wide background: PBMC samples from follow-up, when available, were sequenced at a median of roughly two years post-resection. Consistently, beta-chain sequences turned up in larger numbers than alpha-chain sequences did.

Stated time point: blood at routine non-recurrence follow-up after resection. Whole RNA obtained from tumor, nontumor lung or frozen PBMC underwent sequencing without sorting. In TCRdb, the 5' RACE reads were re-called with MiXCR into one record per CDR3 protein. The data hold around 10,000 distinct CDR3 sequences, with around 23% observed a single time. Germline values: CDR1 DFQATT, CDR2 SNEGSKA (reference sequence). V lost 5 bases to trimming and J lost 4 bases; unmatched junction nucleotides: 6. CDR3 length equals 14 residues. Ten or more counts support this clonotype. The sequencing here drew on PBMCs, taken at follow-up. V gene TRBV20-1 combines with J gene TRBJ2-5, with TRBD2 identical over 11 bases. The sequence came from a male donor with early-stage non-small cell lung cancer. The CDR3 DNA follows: TGCAGTGCTCCTCCTAGCGGGAGGACAGAGACCCAGTACTTC. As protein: CSAPPSGRTETQYF.